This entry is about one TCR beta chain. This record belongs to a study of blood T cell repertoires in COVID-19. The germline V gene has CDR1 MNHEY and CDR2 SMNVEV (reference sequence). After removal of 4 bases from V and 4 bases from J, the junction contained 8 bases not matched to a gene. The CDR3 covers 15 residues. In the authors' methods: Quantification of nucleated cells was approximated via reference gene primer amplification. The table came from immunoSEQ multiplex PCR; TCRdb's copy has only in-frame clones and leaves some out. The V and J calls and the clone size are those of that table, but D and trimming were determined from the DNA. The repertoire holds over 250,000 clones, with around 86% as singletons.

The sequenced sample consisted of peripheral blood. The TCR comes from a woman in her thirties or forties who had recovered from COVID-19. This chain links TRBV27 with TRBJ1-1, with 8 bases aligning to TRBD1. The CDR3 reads CASSSPGQGATEAFF. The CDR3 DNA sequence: TGTGCCAGCAGTTCCCCGGGCCAGGGGGCCACTGAAGCTTTCTTT.